This is a list of T cell receptor beta chains from one sample in a study of beta chain features in type 1 diabetes. TCRdb's table, derived via immunoSEQ multiplex PCR, lists solely in-frame clones and lacks some. This table has around 290,000 clones, about 8.5% appearing once. The sample taken for sequencing was central memory CD4+ T cells from blood. These TCRs come from a woman between 18 and 29 years old in good health. Both conserved end residues are trimmed from each CDR3. Each record gives: D gene, clone size, V gene, CDR3 protein. D genes are given only for firm matches. The size entry is marked missing in some rows and otherwise reads once, few, many or a size class.

>-|few|TRBV30
AWSRDTHKLATNEKLF
>TRBD1|few|TRBV29-1
SVVDRGLGNTIY
>-|-|TRBV21-1
ASSSTGAGCRTQPQH
>-|few|TRBV7-2
ASSFAGWNEKLF
>-|few|TRBV27
ASSLAGAQETQY
>TRBD2|few|TRBV7-7
ASSFSSGTGTGELF
>TRBD2|-|TRBV6-6
ASSLALYSGEDTQY
>-|few|TRBV18
ASSHDRKNQPQH
>-|few|TRBV28
ASRKQPASPLH
>-|many|TRBV2
ASSAGQTRNQPQH
>-|few|TRBV29-1
SVDPGVPDTQY